The sequence of this T cell receptor beta chain was determined in a study of T cells after yellow fever vaccination (dated by TCRdb to the late 2010s). Background for the entire study: The SMART-Seq v4 Ultra Low Input RNA kit was used to prepare libraries from fractions with low cell numbers. Two healthy male donors, one aged 18 to 30 and one aged 30 to 40 years, were included in the cohort. Blood was collected at multiple timepoints before and after primary and secondary immunization, and bulk PBMC replicates and cell subsets were isolated. Bulk TCR alpha and beta repertoires were sequenced longitudinally to track T-cell clones before and after primary and booster YFV17D yellow fever vaccination. Here is what the overall study found, with its caveats: After the booster, most clones that had expanded after primary vaccination were detected again (roughly 96% of CD4 and under 90% of CD8), suggesting broad maintenance of memory. Because the study included only a couple of donors, the extent to which the findings can be generalized is limited. Computational filtering was needed because FACS-sorted repertoires could contain abundant contaminating clonotypes from the bulk population. The secondary T-cell response was found to be weaker but faster than the primary response, with a peak reached on day 5 rather than on day 15. A small fraction of clonotypes appeared in both the CD4 and CD8 compartments, likely as a result of convergent recombination.

Trimming removed 0 bases from V and 2 bases from J; the gene matches leave 7 bases unexplained. There are 16 amino acids in the CDR3, from cysteine to phenylalanine inclusive. This entry keeps only the CDR3 DNA: 48 bases, framed from base 1. Based on the germline V gene, the CDR1 and CDR2 sequences are MGHRA and YSYEKL. This clonotype occurred a few times. This clone's antigen is unknown. No base qualities exist here, and no much larger clone lies one base off it. TCR cDNA was synthesized by 5'RACE template switching, through which a universal primer site and unique molecular identifiers were introduced. Priming for cDNA synthesis came from both the TCR alpha and TCR beta constant segments. Libraries were amplified in two PCR steps, with sample barcodes and sequencing adapters added in the second step. Sequencing of the libraries was done on either Illumina HiSeq 2500 (2x100 bp) or NovaSeq (2x150 bp). Regarding the original processing steps: Demultiplexing of reads and collapsing into UMI consensus sequences were performed with MIGEC, and V(D)J alignment was carried out with MiXCR. Vaccine-responding clonotypes were identified with edgeR using replicate PBMC samples, with FDR below 0.01 and a log2 fold change above 5 up to day 15 being required. CD4 or CD8 identity was assigned to each bulk clonotype according to whether the clonotype was present at higher abundance in the sequenced CD4 repertoire or the sequenced CD8 repertoire. TCRdb reworked the public reads: Q25 trimming with fastp, MiXCR clone assembly, productive beta chains retained. Every CDR3 protein is listed once, alongside the most common genes and DNA of its rows. The V and J calls and clone size are TCRdb's, not the authors'. The sample table records hundreds of thousands of distinct CDR3 sequences; 8.7% of these occur just once. The ten largest clones capture 18% of the sample.

The intended sense of this specimen's treatment or condition label: live attenuated yellow fever vaccine strain. At each blood-draw timepoint, two biological replicates of bulk PBMCs were obtained. PBMCs were isolated from peripheral blood using a standard Ficoll-Paque protocol. RNA was extracted with TriZol from bulk PBMCs, CD4 and CD8 fractions, and dextramer-positive and dextramer-negative fractions. The specimen was PBMCs, collected on the day of the first yellow fever vaccination. The clonotype originates from a man aged 18 to 30 who received the YFV17D yellow fever vaccine. This sequence uses TRBV4-1 and TRBJ2-7; TRBD1 matches 7 bases in the middle. The CDR3: CASSQDQGVRAYEQYF. The nucleotides read TGCGCCAGCAGCCAAGATCAGGGGGTTCGGGCCTACGAGCAGTACTTC.